These 24 T cell receptor beta chains were sequenced from one sample in a study of OX40 agonist ivuxolimab in advanced cancers. TCRdb's copy holds only in-frame clones and misses some; the assay was immunoSEQ multiplex PCR. This sample has 95,000 to 150,000 clones; 90% to 95% occur once, and the top ten carry approximately 0.15%. This specimen consisted of CD4+ or CD8+ T cells sorted from blood, obtained in a trial of the OX40 agonist ivuxolimab. The receptors derive from an adult with an advanced solid tumor such as melanoma, head and neck, liver or kidney cancer.

The V call is TRBV15, the J call TRBJ1-5; 9 bases align to TRBD1. V gave up 0 bases and J gave up 6 bases; unmatched junction bases: 3. Germline values: CDR1 LNHNV, CDR2 YYDKDF (reference sequence). The CDR3 runs to 15 residues. CDR3 bases: TGTGCCACCAGCAGAGAGGGACAGGGTCCTCAGCCCCAGCATTTT. Protein sequence: CATSREGQGPQPQHF.

This clone has a single count. V usage is TRBV7-9 and J usage is TRBJ2-5; tentatively, D is TRBD1 (6 bases). Germline CDR1 is SEHNR and CDR2 is FQNEAQ (reference sequence). The CDR3 loop spans 13 amino acids. V was shortened by 6 bases and J by 2 bases, with 10 bases between the two germline ends. The CDR3 nucleotides read TGTGCCAGCAGACCTACAGGGCAAGAGACCCAGTACTTC. This encodes CASRPTGQETQYF.

The J gene is TRBJ2-3, the V gene TRBV10-3; D gene uncertain. Germline values: CDR1 ENHRY, CDR2 SYGVKD. CDR3 size: 13 residues. V lost 2 bases and J 1 base, leaving 4 bases between the germline ends. The CDR3, as DNA: TGTGCCATCAGTGAGGGGGGCACAGATACGCAGTATTTT. Protein: CAISEGGTDTQYF.

This chain connects TRBV7-2 to TRBJ2-3; the D gene could be TRBD1 or TRBD2 (6 bases each). The CDR3 totals 16 residues. Germline V CDR1 and CDR2: SGHTA, FQGNSA. V was cut by 3 bases and J by 2 bases, with 15 bases left in between. CDR3: CASSFGGTRPTDTQYF. CDR3 in DNA: TGTGCCAGCAGCTTTGGGGGGACAAGACCCACAGATACGCAGTATTTT.

In nucleotides, the CDR3 is TGCGCCAGGGACCGGACTGGAAATGAAAAACTGTTTTTT. Protein: CARDRTGNEKLFF. The chain employs TRBV10-1 and TRBJ1-4; D is undetermined. Germline V gives CDR1 WNHNN, CDR2 SYGVQD (reference sequence). CDR3 size: 13 residues. The germline V and J ends were trimmed by 9 bases and 5 bases, with 13 bases remaining between them.

V usage is TRBV28 and J usage is TRBJ2-5; 7 positions match TRBD2. The CDR3 is made up of 13 amino acids. Trimming cost V 3 bases and J 9 bases; bases outside gene matches: 7. Germline loops: CDR1 MDHEN, CDR2 SYDVKM. CDR3 amino acids: CASSFSQAGAQYF. CDR3 nucleotides: TGTGCCAGCAGTTTTAGCCAGGCGGGGGCCCAGTACTTC.

This clone has only one observation. The chain couples TRBV30 to TRBJ1-2; 8 nucleotides agree with TRBD1. This CDR3 is 16 amino acids long. Germline-derived CDR1 and CDR2 are GTSNPN and SVGIG (reference sequence). With 4 bases clipped from V and 5 bases from J, the junction kept 15 bases outside the gene matches. This chain's CDR3 is CAWKRDRHMGRYGYTF. In nucleotides, the CDR3 is TGTGCCTGGAAACGGGACAGGCACATGGGGAGATATGGCTACACCTTC.

V usage is TRBV9 and J usage is TRBJ2-5, with 10 bases that match TRBD2. The end of the DNA aligns better with TRBJ2-7, so the J call may be wrong. In germline, CDR1 is SGDLS, CDR2 YYNGEE. This CDR3 has 15 amino acids. CDR3 DNA sequence: TGTGCCAGCAGCGCCGCTAGCGGGGGCCGCTACGAGCAGTACTTC. Amino acid sequence: CASSAASGGRYEQYF.

The chain recombines TRBV9 with TRBJ1-4; D gene uncertain. Trimming left V 0 bases short and J 12 bases short, with 15 bases between. The CDR3 runs to 14 residues. Per germline, CDR1 SGDLS and CDR2 YYNGEE. The CDR3 nucleotides are TGTGCCAGCAGCGTAGGTCACAGTGCCCAGCAACTGTTTTTT. Amino acid sequence: CASSVGHSAQQLFF.

The rearrangement uses TRBV29-1 and TRBJ2-1, with 8 bases aligning to TRBD2. Trimming removed 3 bases from V and 7 bases from J; junction bases left unmatched: 11. CDR1 SQVTM and CDR2 ANQGSEA come from the germline V gene. The CDR3 has 15 residues. CDR3 sequence (DNA): TGCAGCGTTGACCCCAGCAGCGGGGGTATGAATGAGCAGTTCTTC. The encoded protein is CSVDPSSGGMNEQFF.

The rearrangement joins TRBV19 to TRBJ2-3, with a possible D match to TRBD1 (6 bases). V was shortened by 1 base and J by 5 bases, with 13 bases between the two germline ends. The germline gives CDR1 LNHDA, CDR2 SQIVND (reference sequence). The CDR3 runs to 15 residues. CDR3 DNA sequence: TGTGCCAGTAGTATAGTGGGGGCGCCGGGAGATACGCAGTATTTT. Translating gives CASSIVGAPGDTQYF.

The chain joins TRBV6-6 to TRBJ1-1, with D possibly being TRBD1 (5 bases). The CDR3 loop spans 15 amino acids. Germline V gene sequence: CDR1 MNHNY, CDR2 SVGAGI (reference sequence). Trimming shortened V by 7 bases and J by 2 bases, and 17 bases separated the two germline ends. CDR3 bases: TGTGCCAGCAAGGGGTTGGGGGGGTCCAACACTGAAGCTTTCTTT. Its translation is CASKGLGGSNTEAFF.

DNA of the CDR3: TGCGCCAGCAGCGAGCCAGCGGGGAAGGCAGATACGCAGTATTTT. It codes for CASSEPAGKADTQYF. J is TRBJ2-3 and V is TRBV5-1; TRBD2 matches 7 bases. With V trimmed by 4 bases and J by 4 bases, 9 bases remained unmatched. Germline lookup yields CDR1 SGHRS and CDR2 YFSETQ. This CDR3 has 15 residues.

This clone was counted a single time. The chain couples TRBV10-3 to TRBJ2-7; a possible D gene is TRBD1 (6 bases). V shed 5 bases and J shed 2 bases, with 7 bases lying between them. Germline-derived CDR1 and CDR2 are ENHRY and SYGVKD. This CDR3 comprises 12 residues. The CDR3, as DNA: TGTGCCATCAGTACAGGGACCTACGAGCAGTACTTC. The encoded protein is CAISTGTYEQYF.

This chain links TRBV7-9 with TRBJ2-7, with D maybe TRBD1 (5 bases). Germline V lookup: CDR1 SEHNR, CDR2 FQNEAQ (reference sequence). Trimming removed 7 bases at V and 2 bases at J, with 12 bases between. CDR3 length equals 13 residues. CDR3 amino acids: CASNGAQTYEQYF. As DNA, the CDR3 is TGTGCCAGCAATGGGGCCCAGACCTACGAGCAGTACTTC.

V and J are TRBV28 and TRBJ1-3, with no clear D. Germline V CDR1 and CDR2: MDHEN, SYDVKM. Trimming stripped 5 bases from V and 4 bases from J, with 9 bases between. The CDR3 is 13 residues long. CDR3 sequence reads: CASSPLSGNTIYF. For the CDR3, the DNA is TGTGCCAGCAGTCCCCTATCGGGAAACACCATATATTTT.

The chain links TRBV6-7 to TRBJ2-2, with 12 bases aligning to TRBD1. TRBV6-7 is labeled an ORF, and its function is uncertain. V shed 4 bases, J shed 4 bases, and the junction held 16 bases outside the gene matches. The CDR3 contains 20 residues. As DNA, the CDR3 is TGTGCCAGCAGTTCACCGGGACAGGGGGCAGAGCCCCCCGTCACCGGGGAGCTGTTTTTT. This sequence encodes CASSSPGQGAEPPVTGELFF.

CDR3 residues: CASSEVRQGTEAFF. DNA for the CDR3: TGTGCCAGCTCAGAAGTACGGCAGGGCACTGAAGCTTTCTTT. The chain combines TRBV18 with TRBJ1-1, with a tentative D call TRBD1 (5 bases). The CDR3 covers 14 residues. Germline V gives CDR1 KGHSH, CDR2 LQKENI. Trimming stripped 5 bases from V and 4 bases from J, with 14 bases between.

Here the CDR3 DNA reads TGTGCCAGCAGACCCGGGACAGGTCCGTCCTACGAGCAGTACTTC. This sequence encodes CASRPGTGPSYEQYF. The gene calls are TRBV7-6 and TRBJ2-7, with 8 positions matching TRBD1. This CDR3 is built from 15 residues. V gave up 6 bases and J gave up 1 base; unmatched junction bases: 8. Looked up from germline, CDR1 is SGHVS and CDR2 is FNYEAQ.

This clone has just a few counts. The chain joins TRBV9 to TRBJ1-1; D is perhaps TRBD1 (5 bases). CDR3 length equals 12 residues. Germline V lookup: CDR1 SGDLS, CDR2 YYNGEE. Trimming took 0 bases from V and 11 from J, leaving 11 bases between them. The CDR3 DNA reads TGTGCCAGCAGCGTAGTTGGGGGGAGTGCTTTCTTT. Its protein product is CASSVVGGSAFF.

This clone was seen a handful of times. The chain uses TRBV7-9 and TRBJ1-4, with no clear D. V lost 1 base, J lost 4 bases, and 10 bases lay in between. The CDR3 is made up of 15 amino acids. From germline, CDR1 is SEHNR and CDR2 FQNEAQ (reference sequence). CDR3 sequence: CASSLGPSGNEKLFF. For the CDR3, the DNA is TGTGCCAGCAGCTTAGGCCCTAGTGGTAATGAAAAACTGTTTTTT.

V gene TRBV30 combines with J gene TRBJ2-7; 8 nucleotides line up with TRBD2. The CDR3 length is 14 residues. From germline, CDR1 is GTSNPN and CDR2 SVGIG (reference sequence). With V trimmed by 4 bases and J by 0 bases, 5 bases remained unmatched. CDR3 sequence: CAWNQRGRSYEQYF. The CDR3 DNA follows: TGTGCCTGGAACCAGCGGGGGCGCTCCTACGAGCAGTACTTC.

V and J are TRBV6-1 and TRBJ2-1; 8 bases are shared with TRBD2. The ends lost 5 bases at V and 0 bases at J; junction bases unmatched: 3. This CDR3 is built from 15 residues. Germline-derived CDR1 and CDR2 are MNHNS and SASEGT. The CDR3 DNA sequence: TGTGCCAGCAGTCAGCGGGGGAACTCCTACAATGAGCAGTTCTTC. The encoded protein is CASSQRGNSYNEQFF.

The J gene is TRBJ1-5, the V gene TRBV7-8; 7 bases are shared with TRBD1. The V and J ends lost 3 bases and 5 bases, in that order; junction bases with no gene match: 4. This CDR3 is 14 amino acids long. From germline, CDR1 is SGHVS and CDR2 FQNEAQ. CDR3 sequence reads: CASSFGTVDQPQHF. DNA of the CDR3: TGTGCCAGCAGCTTCGGGACAGTTGATCAGCCCCAGCATTTT.